Following are 32 T cell receptor beta chains from one sample sequenced in a study of Graves' ophthalmopathy and Graves' hyperthyroidism. Beta-chain TCR CDR3 regions were amplified from RNA transcripts. First-round RT-PCR with HTBI primers preceded a second-round multiplex PCR. TCRdb processed the multiplex PCR reads anew with MiXCR; each CDR3 protein has one entry. The top ten clones hold over 2.5% of a sample with about 700,000 distinct CDR3 sequences, just over 40% of them seen once. Sample: peripheral blood. Receptors were obtained from an adult man with Graves' ophthalmopathy.

This clonotype was picked up one time. Possible read error: a much larger clone is one base away. This chain joins TRBV9 and TRBJ2-6; TRBD2 matches 14 bases. V lost 3 bases to trimming and J lost 0 bases; unmatched junction nucleotides: 2. The CDR3 has 18 amino acids. Germline CDR1 SGDLS, CDR2 YYNGEE. CDR3 in amino acids: CASSATSGRGSGANVLTF. CDR3 nucleotide sequence: TGTGCCAGCAGCGCGACTAGCGGGAGGGGCTCTGGGGCCAACGTCCTGACTTTC.

This clonotype was counted many times. Here the CDR3 DNA reads TGCGCCAGCCAAAAGTGGGGTGAGCGCTATGGCTACACCTTC. This translates into CASQKWGERYGYTF. This chain joins TRBV10-1 and TRBJ1-2; D is undetermined. CDR1 and CDR2 from the germline V gene are WNHNN and SYGVQD (reference sequence). V gave up 8 bases and J gave up 4 bases, with 17 bases separating them. The CDR3 consists of 14 residues.

The chain carries TRBV9 and TRBJ2-1, with a weak D call TRBD1 (6 bases). V lost 0 bases to trimming and J lost 4 bases, with 8 bases between them. There are 14 residues in the CDR3. Germline values: CDR1 SGDLS, CDR2 YYNGEE. DNA for the CDR3: TGTGCCAGCAGCGTAGCAGGGGATTACAATGAGCAGTTCTTC. This translates into CASSVAGDYNEQFF.

The table lists this clonotype with many counts. The chain has TRBV29-1 and TRBJ2-7; D uncertain. This CDR3 is 11 amino acids long. Germline CDR1 reads SQVTM; CDR2 reads ANQGSEA. Trimming pared 7 bases from V and 5 bases from J, leaving 12 bases between. This chain's CDR3 is CSAGPRDEQYF. Written as DNA, the CDR3 is TGCAGCGCCGGGCCCCGAGACGAGCAGTACTTC.

Note on this clonotype: Compared with germline, one end of the junction differs, possibly owing to a read error. The V and J genes are TRBV24-1 and TRBJ1-1; D remains ambiguous. The germline V gene has CDR1 KGHDR and CDR2 SFDVKD. The CDR3 has 15 amino acids. Written as DNA, the CDR3 is TGTGCCAGCAGTCTGGACGGCCGGATGAACACTGAAGCTTTCTTT. The encoded protein is CASSLDGRMNTEAFF.

In its sample, this clonotype was seen many times. The chain is built from TRBV10-3 and TRBJ1-1; 8 nucleotides agree with TRBD1. CDR1 and CDR2 from the germline V gene are ENHRY and SYGVKD. CDR3 length equals 16 residues. Trimming removed 6 bases from V and 0 bases from J; junction bases left unmatched: 9. As DNA, the CDR3 is TGTGCCATCAGAAGGACAGGGTTCGGGATGAACACTGAAGCTTTCTTT. This encodes CAIRRTGFGMNTEAFF.

This clonotype was observed a handful of times. This chain joins TRBV6-5 and TRBJ1-1; weak D call: TRBD1 (5 bases). Trimming shortened V by 0 bases and J by 8 bases, and 13 bases separated the two germline ends. The CDR3 has 14 amino acids. Germline CDR1 MNHEY, CDR2 SVGAGI. CDR3 DNA: TGTGCCAGCAGTTACTCGAGCGGGACCCAAGAAGCTTTCTTT. It is translated as CASSYSSGTQEAFF.

This clonotype was recorded many times. The chain combines TRBV7-6 with TRBJ2-5; 8 positions agree with TRBD1. The CDR3 is made up of 15 amino acids. With 3 bases clipped from V and 6 bases from J, the junction kept 9 bases outside the gene matches. Germline CDR1 SGHVS, CDR2 FNYEAQ. Here the CDR3 DNA reads TGTGCCAGCAGCTTCGTTACAGGGGGAGAGCAGACCCAGTACTTC. Translated: CASSFVTGGEQTQYF.

To note about this clonotype: An end of the junction differs from the germline gene, which may be a read error. The chain carries TRBV6-2 or TRBV6-3 and TRBJ2-2, with D perhaps matching TRBD2 (5 bases). Germline V gene lookup returns CDR1 MNHEY and CDR2 SVGEGT. The CDR3 is made up of 14 amino acids. The CDR3 bases are TGTGCCAGCAGTAACTCGGGGTATGGCGGGGAGCTGTTTTTT. Amino acid sequence: CASSNSGYGGELFF.

The rearrangement joins TRBV19 to TRBJ1-6; 7 bases match TRBD1. The CDR3 extends over 13 amino acids. CDR1 and CDR2 (germline): LNHDA, SQIVND (reference sequence). The trim removed 5 bases at V and 14 bases at J, leaving 9 bases unmatched. CDR3 in DNA: TGTGCCAGTAGTCCGGACAGGCGCTCGACCCTCCACTTT. This translates into CASSPDRRSTLHF.

The J gene is TRBJ2-5, the V gene TRBV24-1; 8 positions match TRBD2. The end of the DNA fits TRBJ2-1 better, so the J call may be wrong. Germline V gives CDR1 KGHDR, CDR2 SFDVKD. This CDR3 region has 15 residues. The CDR3 nucleotides are TGTGCCACCAGTGAAGCTAGCGGGCCGGCTAATGAGCAGTTCTTC. It codes for CATSEASGPANEQFF.

CDR3 sequence: CASSESGNSGNTEAFF. DNA of the CDR3: TGTGCCAGCAGTGAGTCGGGAAACTCTGGAAACACTGAAGCTTTCTTT. The chain employs TRBV25-1 and TRBJ1-1; D is ambiguous. Germline V lookup: CDR1 MGHDK, CDR2 SYGVNS. The V and J ends lost 3 bases and 2 bases respectively, with 16 bases between them. The CDR3 is made up of 16 amino acids.

This chain joins TRBV7-9 and TRBJ2-2; TRBD2 is a possible D gene (6 bases). Looked up from germline, CDR1 is SEHNR and CDR2 is FQNEAQ (reference sequence). The CDR3 totals 16 residues. Trimming removed 5 bases at V and 4 bases at J, with 17 bases between. The CDR3 DNA sequence: TGTGCCAGCAGCCCCGGGGTGGCGCGGGGCACCGGGGAGCTGTTTTTT. Protein: CASSPGVARGTGELFF. The variable domain in full, with the rest retrieved from reference TRBV7-9 and TRBJ2-2, is DTGVSQNPRHKITKRGQNVTFRCDPISEHNRLYWYRQTLGQGPEFLTYFQNEAQLEKSRLLSDRFSAERPKGSFSTLEIQRTEQGDSAMYLCASSPGVARGTGELFFGEGSRLTVL.

This clonotype came up a few times. The gene calls are TRBV7-9 and TRBJ2-5; TRBD1 matches 9 bases. Trimming cost V 5 bases and J 2 bases; bases outside gene matches: 6. The V gene's germline CDR1 is SEHNR and CDR2 FQNEAQ (reference sequence). This CDR3 is built from 15 residues. The CDR3 sequence is CASSHSDRGQETQYF. The CDR3 DNA is TGTGCCAGCAGCCACTCGGACAGGGGACAAGAGACCCAGTACTTC.

In its sample, this clonotype was seen many times. The chain recombines TRBV20-1 with TRBJ1-2; 7 bases are shared with TRBD1. Trimming at V came to 6 bases and at J to 4 bases, leaving 5 bases not matched to a gene. Germline V lookup: CDR1 DFQATT, CDR2 SNEGSKA (reference sequence). The CDR3 covers 12 residues. The CDR3 sequence: CSARDSGYGYTF. The CDR3 DNA sequence: TGCAGTGCCAGGGACAGCGGCTATGGCTACACCTTC.

V and J are TRBV25-1 and TRBJ1-5; possibly TRBD1 for D (5 bases). CDR1 is MGHDK, CDR2 SYGVNS, per germline. The CDR3 runs 13 residues. The V end lost 7 bases, the J end lost 2 bases, and 9 bases lay between the germline ends. The CDR3 nucleotides are TGTGCCAGCACTCCGGGGGGCAATCAGCCCCAGCATTTT. Translating gives CASTPGGNQPQHF.

At least ten counts were recorded for this clonotype. J is TRBJ1-2 and V is TRBV5-6, with D possibly matching TRBD1 (6 bases). The CDR3 is 14 amino acids. Germline CDR1 and CDR2: SGHDT and YYEEEE. Deletions cut 3 bases from V and 6 bases from J, with 15 bases between. This CDR3 reads CASSWVEDRDGYTF. The CDR3 DNA is TGTGCCAGCAGCTGGGTGGAGGACAGAGATGGCTACACCTTC.

The chain uses TRBV25-1 and TRBJ2-5; the match to TRBD2 covers 9 bases. Losses at the gene ends were 7 bases for V and 11 bases for J; bases not matched to a gene: 20. CDR3 length equals 16 residues. Germline loops: CDR1 MGHDK, CDR2 SYGVNS. CDR3 protein: CASTTGTSRAYNEQYF. Written as DNA, the CDR3 is TGTGCCAGCACCACCGGGACTAGCCGCGCCTACAATGAGCAGTACTTC. Filled out from reference TRBV25-1 and TRBJ2-5, the complete variable domain reads EADIYQTPRYLVIGTGKKITLECSQTMGHDKMYWYQQDPGMELHLIHYSYGVNSTEKGDLSSESTVSRIRTEHFPLTLESARPSHTSQYLCASTTGTSRAYNEQYFGPGTRLLVL.

The V and J genes are TRBV5-1 and TRBJ2-6; TRBD2 matches at 8 bases. This CDR3 is 13 amino acids long. The junction had 2 bases not matched to a gene; V was cut back by 4 bases and J by 8 bases. The germline gives CDR1 SGHRS, CDR2 YFSETQ. The CDR3 DNA follows: TGCGCCAGCAGCGGCGGGGGGTCCAACGTCCTGACTTTC. Protein product: CASSGGGSNVLTF.

This chain uses TRBV6-1 with TRBJ2-5; 9 nucleotides match TRBD1. J gave up 2 bases and V 5 bases, and 9 bases lay outside the gene matches. This CDR3 has 16 amino acids. Per the germline V gene, CDR1 is MNHNS and CDR2 is SASEGT. For the CDR3, the DNA is TGTGCCAGCAGTCTTAGGACAGGGGAGGGTCAAGAGACCCAGTACTTC. It codes for CASSLRTGEGQETQYF.

The sample holds many counts of this clonotype. The chain employs TRBV27 and TRBJ1-2; 7 nucleotides match TRBD1. In germline, CDR1 is MNHEY, CDR2 SMNVEV (reference sequence). The CDR3 has 13 residues. The ends lost 5 bases at V and 7 bases at J; junction bases unmatched: 7. The CDR3 loop is CASSQGGRVGYTF. As DNA, the CDR3 is TGTGCCAGCAGTCAAGGGGGCAGGGTTGGCTACACCTTC.

This chain joins TRBV19 and TRBJ1-2, with TRBD1 as a possible D gene (5 bases). The ends were cut back, 8 bases at V and 8 bases at J, with 15 bases in the middle. Per the germline V gene, CDR1 is LNHDA and CDR2 is SQIVND (reference sequence). This CDR3 is built from 12 residues. This CDR3 is CASDRRGSGYTF. Written as DNA, the CDR3 is TGTGCCAGTGACAGACGCGGGAGCGGCTACACCTTC.

The rearrangement uses TRBV9 and TRBJ2-5; D may correspond to TRBD1 or TRBD2 (5 bases each). The CDR3 has 16 amino acids. Germline-derived CDR1 and CDR2 are SGDLS and YYNGEE. The V and J ends lost 5 bases and 6 bases respectively, with 23 bases between them. Here the CDR3 DNA reads TGTGCCAGCAGTCCGCCAGGGACGGGGAGAGGGAAGACCCAGTACTTC. Encoded protein: CASSPPGTGRGKTQYF.

In its sample, this clonotype was seen a few times. This chain joins TRBV4-1 and TRBJ1-5; no firm D call. The CDR3 spans 14 residues. Deletions cut 2 bases from V and 2 bases from J, with 7 bases between. Germline V CDR1 and CDR2: MGHRA, YSYEKL. CDR3 in amino acids: CASSQTSGNQPQHF. Written as DNA, the CDR3 is TGCGCCAGCAGCCAAACTTCGGGCAATCAGCCCCAGCATTTT.

This clonotype was picked up a small number of times. CDR3 loop: CASSARDSKLHYGYTF. The CDR3 DNA reads TGTGCCAGCAGTGCCCGGGACAGCAAACTCCACTATGGCTACACCTTC. This chain uses TRBV2 with TRBJ1-2; 7 bases agree with TRBD1. V gave up 4 bases and J gave up 3 bases; unmatched junction bases: 11. The CDR3 length is 16 residues. CDR1 and CDR2 (germline): SNHLY, FYNNEI.

The gene calls are TRBV3-1 and TRBJ1-3; D remains unclear. Trimming left V 0 bases short and J 4 bases short, with 4 bases between. The germline CDR1 and CDR2 sequences are LGHDT and YNNKEL (reference sequence). This CDR3 has 13 amino acids. The CDR3 protein is CASSQDFGNTIYF. In DNA form, the CDR3 reads TGTGCCAGCAGCCAAGATTTCGGAAACACCATATATTTT.

This clonotype has ten or more counts. The chain couples TRBV7-8 to TRBJ2-6, with D perhaps TRBD2 (5 bases). Trimming cost V 1 base and J 0 bases, with 13 bases left between them. The germline V gene has CDR1 SGHVS and CDR2 FQNEAQ. CDR3 length: 18 residues. CDR3 region: CASSLVAGTLSGANVLTF. The CDR3 nucleotides are TGTGCCAGCAGCTTAGTGGCGGGTACACTCTCTGGGGCCAACGTCCTGACTTTC.

This chain connects TRBV24-1 to TRBJ2-3; perhaps TRBD2 as D (6 bases). With 6 bases removed from V and 0 bases from J, the gap between germline ends came to 12 bases. The CDR3 spans 15 residues. The germline V gene encodes CDR1 KGHDR and CDR2 SFDVKD. The CDR3 spells CATSLGGTSTDTQYF. As DNA, the CDR3 is TGTGCCACCAGTCTAGGCGGGACTAGCACAGATACGCAGTATTTT.

The V gene is TRBV19, the J gene TRBJ2-3; D unclear. With 3 bases removed from V and 5 bases from J, the gap between germline ends came to 3 bases. The CDR3 covers 11 residues. From germline, CDR1 is LNHDA and CDR2 SQIVND (reference sequence). CDR3 sequence: CASSILDTQYF. DNA of the CDR3: TGTGCCAGTAGTATTTTAGATACGCAGTATTTT.

The chain combines TRBV5-5 with TRBJ1-2; D possibly corresponds to TRBD1 (5 bases). CDR1 and CDR2 (germline): SGHKS, YYEKEE (reference sequence). Trimming left V 1 base short and J 5 bases short, with 18 bases between. This CDR3 is 16 amino acids long. The CDR3 protein is CASSLFLAGLTYGYTF. The CDR3 DNA follows: TGTGCCAGCAGCTTGTTTCTAGCGGGACTGACTTATGGCTACACCTTC.

This chain connects TRBV12-3 or TRBV12-4 to TRBJ1-1; 7 nucleotides agree with TRBD1. The CDR3 consists of 16 residues. V lost 6 bases, J lost 3 bases, and 13 bases stayed unmatched. This CDR3 reads CASSPPRTGAYTEAFF. As DNA, the CDR3 is TGTGCCAGCAGCCCCCCTCGGACAGGAGCTTACACTGAAGCTTTCTTT.

J is TRBJ1-1 and V is TRBV6-5; D might be TRBD1 (5 bases). V gave up 0 bases and J gave up 5 bases, with 10 bases separating them. This CDR3 is built from 14 residues. The germline CDR1 and CDR2 sequences are MNHEY and SVGAGI. The CDR3 here is CASSYSGGGTEAFF. The CDR3 nucleotides read TGTGCCAGCAGTTACTCCGGGGGAGGGACTGAAGCTTTCTTT.